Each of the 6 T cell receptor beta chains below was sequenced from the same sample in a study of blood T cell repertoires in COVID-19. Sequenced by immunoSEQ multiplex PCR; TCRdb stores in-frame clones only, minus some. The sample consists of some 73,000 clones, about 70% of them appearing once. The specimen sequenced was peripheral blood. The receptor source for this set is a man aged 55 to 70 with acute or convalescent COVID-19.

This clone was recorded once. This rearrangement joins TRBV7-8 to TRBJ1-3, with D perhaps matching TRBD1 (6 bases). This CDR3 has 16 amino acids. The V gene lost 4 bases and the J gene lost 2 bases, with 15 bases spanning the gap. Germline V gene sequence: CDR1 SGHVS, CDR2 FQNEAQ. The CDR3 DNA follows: TGTGCCAGCAGCTCCGCCGAACAGGGAACTGGAAACACCATATATTTT. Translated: CASSSAEQGTGNTIYF. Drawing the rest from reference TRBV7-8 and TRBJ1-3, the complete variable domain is GAGVSQSPRYKVAKRGQDVALRCDPISGHVSLFWYQQALGQGPEFLTYFQNEAQLDKSGLPSDRFFAERPEGSVSTLKIQRTQQEDSAVYLCASSSAEQGTGNTIYFGEGSWLTVV.

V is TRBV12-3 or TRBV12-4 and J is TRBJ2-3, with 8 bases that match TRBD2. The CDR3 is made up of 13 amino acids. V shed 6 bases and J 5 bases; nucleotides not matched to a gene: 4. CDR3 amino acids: CASSPGGGDTQYF. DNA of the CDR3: TGTGCCAGCAGCCCCGGGGGGGGAGATACGCAGTATTTT.

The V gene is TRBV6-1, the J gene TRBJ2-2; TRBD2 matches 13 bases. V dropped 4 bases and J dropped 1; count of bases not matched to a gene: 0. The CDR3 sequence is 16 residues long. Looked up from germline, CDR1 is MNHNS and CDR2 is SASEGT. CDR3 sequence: CASSGLAGGNTGELFF. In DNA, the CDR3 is TGTGCCAGCAGTGGACTAGCGGGAGGGAACACCGGGGAGCTGTTTTTT.

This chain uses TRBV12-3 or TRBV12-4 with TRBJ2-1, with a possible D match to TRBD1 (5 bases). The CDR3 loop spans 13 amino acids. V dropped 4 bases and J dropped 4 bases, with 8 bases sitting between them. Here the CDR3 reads CASSSRQYNEQFF. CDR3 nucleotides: TGTGCCAGCAGTTCCCGACAGTACAATGAGCAGTTCTTC.

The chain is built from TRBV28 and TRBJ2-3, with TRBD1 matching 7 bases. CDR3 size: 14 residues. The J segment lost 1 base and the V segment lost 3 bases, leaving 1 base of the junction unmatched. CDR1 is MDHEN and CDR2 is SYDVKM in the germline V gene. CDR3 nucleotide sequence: TGTGCCAGCAGTTTCGGGACAGGCACAGATACGCAGTATTTT. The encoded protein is CASSFGTGTDTQYF.

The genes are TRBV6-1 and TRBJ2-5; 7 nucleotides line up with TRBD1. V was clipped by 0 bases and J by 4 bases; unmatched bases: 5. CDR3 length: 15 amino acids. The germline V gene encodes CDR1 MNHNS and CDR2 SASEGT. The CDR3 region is CASSEAKTGAETQYF. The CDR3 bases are TGTGCCAGCAGTGAAGCTAAAACAGGGGCAGAGACCCAGTACTTC.